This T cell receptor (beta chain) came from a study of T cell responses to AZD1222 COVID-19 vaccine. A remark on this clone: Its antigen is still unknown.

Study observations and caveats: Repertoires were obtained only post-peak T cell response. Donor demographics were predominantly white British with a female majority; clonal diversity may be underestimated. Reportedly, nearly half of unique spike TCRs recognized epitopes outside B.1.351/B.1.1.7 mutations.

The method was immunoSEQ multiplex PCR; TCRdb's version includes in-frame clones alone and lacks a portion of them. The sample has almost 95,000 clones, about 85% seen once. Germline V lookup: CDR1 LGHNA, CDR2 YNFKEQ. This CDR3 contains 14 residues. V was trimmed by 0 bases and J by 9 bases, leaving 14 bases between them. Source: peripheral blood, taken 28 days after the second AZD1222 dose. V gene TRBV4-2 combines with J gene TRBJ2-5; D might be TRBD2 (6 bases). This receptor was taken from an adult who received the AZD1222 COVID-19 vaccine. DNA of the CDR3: TGTGCCAGCAGCCAAGATTTGCGGGGTAGGGCCCAGTACTTC. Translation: CASSQDLRGRAQYF.